This TCR beta chain was captured by sequencing in a study of early T cells in non-severe SARS-CoV-2 infection (TCRdb year 2021). Regarding the complete study: Because TCR sequencing was done on bulk RNA from unsorted whole blood, the alpha and beta chains could not be paired. Findings and caveats that apply to the study as a whole: VDJdb matching was skewed toward anti-spike CD8 responses, so virus-specific expansions were likely underestimated and private and CD4 specificities were missed.

Libraries were built with 5' RACE. Sequenced using a NextSeq 500. Unique molecular identifiers were attached to individual cDNA molecules in the TCR library protocol so that sequencing error and PCR bias could be corrected. Sequencing covered both TCR alpha and beta chains, and within each sample the abundances of alpha and beta sequences were tightly co-correlated. The authors processed their data as follows. V gene, J gene and CDR3 annotation of TCR sequences was performed with Decombinator V4. TCRs were defined as expanded if a significant change between any two time points was detected under a Poisson model with p below 0.0001. TCR abundances were normalised to the total number of TCRs sequenced per sample and were expressed as counts per million. TRAV1-2 paired with TRAJ12, TRAJ20 or TRAJ33 defined MAIT TCRs, while TRAV10 paired with TRAJ18 defined iNKT TCRs. VDJdb, accessed on 1 November 2021, was searched for TCRs annotated for CMV, EBV and SARS-CoV-2, and TCRs annotated for more than one antigen were excluded. The public sequencing data were trimmed at Q25 with fastp and processed into clonotypes with MiXCR by TCRdb, which kept only in-frame beta chains. Records with the same CDR3 protein are collapsed into one entry carrying the most frequent genes and DNA. TCRdb, not the authors, supplied the V and J calls. The sample contains just under 60,000 distinct CDR3 sequences, approximately 7.7% of them found a single time. The ten top clones hold under 3.5% of the sample.

The study was a case-control design nested within a healthcare worker cohort in London, UK, with weekly nasopharyngeal swab PCR tests and blood sampling. Healthcare workers were recruited between 23 and 31 March 2020, during the week of the UK lockdown, and were followed weekly for up to about 16 weeks. The junction carries 9 bases between V and J, which are trimmed by 0 bases and 4 bases respectively. CDR1 KGHSH and CDR2 LQKENI are derived from the germline V gene. The CDR3, from cysteine to phenylalanine, totals 15 residues. This entry keeps only the CDR3 DNA: 45 bases, framed from base 1. This clonotype was seen ten or more times. It has no known antigen specificity. No base quality information exists; no much larger clone differs at one position.

The source material was whole blood. The rearranged chain carries TRBV18 and TRBJ1-4, with the D gene not clear enough to name. The TCR was taken from an adult who was a healthcare worker with PCR-confirmed SARS-CoV-2 infection or an uninfected control (not recorded which). CDR3 reads: CASSPPALHNEKLFF. The nucleotide sequence reads as follows: TGTGCCAGCTCACCACCTGCGCTCCATAATGAAAAACTGTTTTTT.